Listed here are 16 T cell receptor beta chains from one sample, sequenced in a study of blood T cell repertoires in COVID-19. Using immunoSEQ multiplex PCR, the repertoire was profiled, and TCRdb retains in-frame clones only, with some absent. The table has roughly 320,000 clones, 85% to 95% seen once; the top ten hold approximately 4.1%. The sequenced sample consisted of PBMCs or T cells enriched from blood (not recorded which). These receptors originate from a woman younger than 45 who had been exposed to COVID-19.

Only one count was recorded for this clone. The gene calls are TRBV24-1 and TRBJ2-3, with 11 bases identical to TRBD1. The CDR3 length is 13 residues. Germline CDR1 is KGHDR and CDR2 is SFDVKD. V lost 9 bases and J lost 3; bases outside the gene matches: 1. CDR3 protein: CATGQGATDTQYF. As DNA, the CDR3 is TGTGCCACCGGACAGGGGGCAACAGATACGCAGTATTTT.

The rearrangement links TRBV19 to TRBJ2-7; the D gene is possibly TRBD1 (6 bases). V shed 4 bases and J shed 5 bases, with 24 bases lying between them. Germline CDR1 reads LNHDA; CDR2 reads SQIVND (reference sequence). CDR3 length equals 17 residues. This chain's CDR3 is CASSKTQDSWRSDEQYF. CDR3 nucleotide sequence: TGTGCCAGTAGTAAAACACAGGACAGTTGGAGAAGCGACGAGCAGTACTTC.

The rearrangement joins TRBV9 to TRBJ2-1; D gene uncertain. Germline CDR1 SGDLS, CDR2 YYNGEE. This CDR3 is 16 amino acids long. Trimming stripped 0 bases from V and 3 bases from J, with 13 bases between. CDR3 bases: TGTGCCAGCAGCGTAGGGCCCCCGACACACTACAATGAGCAGTTCTTC. Translated: CASSVGPPTHYNEQFF.

The genes are TRBV6-5 and TRBJ1-6; TRBD1 is a possible D gene (5 bases). Looked up from germline, CDR1 is MNHEY and CDR2 is SVGAGI. The V end lost 5 bases, the J end lost 7 bases, and 12 bases lay between the germline ends. The CDR3 sequence is 14 residues long. CDR3 DNA sequence: TGTGCCAGCAGTCAGGGTTCACGGAATTCACCCCTCCACTTT. It codes for CASSQGSRNSPLHF.

This rearrangement joins TRBV12-5 to TRBJ1-5; D is unclear. This CDR3 has 16 residues. Trimming stripped 2 bases from V and 0 bases from J, with 11 bases between. Germline CDR1 and CDR2: LGHNT and FRNRAP. The CDR3 nucleotides read TGTGCTAGTGGTTTGTACGGGAGTTATAGCAATCAGCCCCAGCATTTT. This translates into CASGLYGSYSNQPQHF. The full variable domain, its missing parts supplied by reference TRBV12-5 and TRBJ1-5, is DARVTQTPRHKVTEMGQEVTMRCQPILGHNTVFWYRQTMMQGLELLAYFRNRAPLDDSGMPKDRFSAEMPDATLATLKIQPSEPRDSAVYFCASGLYGSYSNQPQHFGDGTRLSIL.

Worth noting for this clone: At the DNA level, this CDR3 is encoded by other sequences in the same sample as well. The gene calls are TRBV19 and TRBJ2-7; 11 bases fit TRBD1. In germline, CDR1 is LNHDA, CDR2 SQIVND (reference sequence). The CDR3 totals 15 residues. With V trimmed by 3 bases and J by 4 bases, 5 bases remained unmatched. CDR3: CASSMGQGGSYEQYF. The CDR3 DNA follows: TGTGCCAGTAGTATGGGACAGGGGGGTTCGTACGAGCAGTACTTC.

The chain links TRBV5-4 to TRBJ1-2, with 7 nucleotides matching TRBD1. The junction had 8 bases not matched to a gene; V was cut back by 4 bases and J by 8 bases. Germline CDR1 and CDR2: SGHNT and YYREEE (reference sequence). This CDR3 has 13 residues. CDR3 in DNA: TGTGCCAGCAGCCACGGACAGGTTAGGGGCTACACCTTC. As protein: CASSHGQVRGYTF.

The CDR3 sequence: CASSSRDTPPVSGYTF. The CDR3 nucleotides read TGTGCCAGCAGCTCCCGGGACACGCCGCCTGTCTCTGGCTACACCTTC. The chain is built from TRBV13 and TRBJ1-2, with D possibly TRBD1 on 6 matching bases. The V and J ends lost 4 bases and 7 bases respectively, with 22 bases between them. The CDR3 is 16 residues long. Germline V gene sequence: CDR1 PRHDT, CDR2 FYEKMQ (reference sequence).

The chain carries TRBV7-9 and TRBJ1-2, with 7 nucleotides matching TRBD1. Germline assignment: CDR1 SEHNR and CDR2 FQNEAQ (reference sequence). The trim removed 5 bases at V and 0 bases at J, leaving 3 bases unmatched. The CDR3 is made up of 14 amino acids. The CDR3 region is CASSRQGPNYGYTF. CDR3 nucleotides: TGTGCCAGCAGCCGACAGGGCCCTAACTATGGCTACACCTTC.

The V call is TRBV2, the J call TRBJ2-6, with TRBD1 identical over 7 bases. The CDR3 contains 20 residues. V lost 8 bases to trimming and J lost 0 bases; unmatched junction nucleotides: 19. Germline values: CDR1 SNHLY, CDR2 FYNNEI. For the CDR3, the DNA is TGTGCCAGCGTACTTGTTATCGTAGGGACAGACCGCTCTGGGGCCAACGTCCTGACTTTC. Protein sequence: CASVLVIVGTDRSGANVLTF.

The chain has TRBV11-2 and TRBJ2-3, with D possibly being TRBD1 (6 bases). CDR1 is SGHAT and CDR2 is FQNNGV in the germline V gene. The V and J ends lost 1 base and 5 bases respectively, with 13 bases between them. The CDR3 consists of 15 residues. The CDR3 region has the DNA TGTGCCAGCAGCTTAGGCACAGGGCATATAGATACGCAGTATTTT. Translated, it gives CASSLGTGHIDTQYF.

J is TRBJ2-7 and V is TRBV7-6; 8 nucleotides agree with TRBD1. Trimming removed 5 bases from V and 3 bases from J; junction bases left unmatched: 6. Germline V gene lookup returns CDR1 SGHVS and CDR2 FNYEAQ. The CDR3 is 14 amino acids. Here the CDR3 reads CASSPLGTGYEQYF. CDR3 nucleotide sequence: TGTGCCAGCAGCCCGTTAGGGACAGGCTACGAGCAGTACTTC.

V gene TRBV19 combines with J gene TRBJ1-5; 12 bases match TRBD1. CDR1 and CDR2 from the germline V gene are LNHDA and SQIVND (reference sequence). The trim removed 9 bases at V and 0 bases at J, leaving 6 bases unmatched. This CDR3 comprises 16 residues. The CDR3 is CASRDRGQDSNQPQHF. The CDR3 region has the DNA TGTGCCAGCCGGGACAGGGGGCAGGATAGCAATCAGCCCCAGCATTTT.

Here the CDR3 reads CASSQEGQGNTIYF. The CDR3 DNA is TGTGCCAGCAGCCAAGAGGGACAGGGAAACACCATATATTTT. The chain carries TRBV4-2 and TRBJ1-3; 7 bases fit TRBD1. This CDR3 spans 14 amino acids. After removal of 0 bases from V and 4 bases from J, the junction contained 0 bases not matched to a gene. From germline, CDR1 is LGHNA and CDR2 YNFKEQ.

This chain uses TRBV3-1 (or the pseudogene TRBV3-2) with TRBJ2-2, with D possibly TRBD2 on 7 matching bases. Trimming stripped 1 base from V and 5 bases from J, with 14 bases between. Per germline, CDR1 LGHDT and CDR2 YNNKEL (reference sequence). The CDR3 consists of 16 residues. CDR3 in amino acids: CASSQVGGGETGELFF. The CDR3 DNA sequence: TGTGCCAGCAGCCAAGTTGGAGGGGGGGAGACCGGGGAGCTGTTTTTT.

This clone was picked up a small number of times. This rearrangement joins TRBV29-1 to TRBJ1-2, with a tentative D call TRBD1 (6 bases). The CDR3 is 12 amino acids. The V end was cut by 7 bases, the J end by 2 bases, with 11 bases between. Germline CDR1 is SQVTM and CDR2 is ANQGSEA. The CDR3 region is CSDSQGNYGYTF. CDR3 DNA sequence: TGCAGCGATTCCCAGGGGAACTATGGCTACACCTTC.